This passage covers 19 T cell receptor beta chains from one sample sequenced in a study of T cells after yellow fever vaccination. TCRdb reprocessed the 5' RACE reads with MiXCR, giving one entry per CDR3 protein. Of some 350,000 distinct CDR3 sequences detected, roughly 4.3% appear once; the ten largest clones hold 20% to 25%. The sequenced sample was PBMCs, obtained 5 days after the yellow fever booster vaccination. These receptors all come from a man in his late teens or twenties who received the YFV17D yellow fever vaccine.

In its sample, this clonotype was seen a few times. The chain combines TRBV4-2 with TRBJ2-5, with a possible D match to TRBD2 (5 bases). This CDR3 spans 13 amino acids. Trimming cost V 4 bases and J 5 bases, with 11 bases left between them. Germline V gene lookup returns CDR1 LGHNA and CDR2 YNFKEQ. Here the CDR3 reads CASSRTLRETQYF. The CDR3 DNA reads as TGTGCCAGCAGCCGGACTCTCCGGGAGACCCAGTACTTC.

In its sample, this clonotype was seen a few times. This chain uses TRBV3-1 with TRBJ2-1; 14 positions agree with TRBD2. This CDR3 comprises 13 residues. Looked up from germline, CDR1 is LGHDT and CDR2 is YNNKEL (reference sequence). CDR3 in amino acids: CATGTSGGNEQFF. The CDR3 bases are TGTGCGACCGGGACTAGCGGGGGCAATGAGCAGTTCTTC.

This clonotype was observed a handful of times. DNA of the CDR3: TGTGCCAGCAGCTTAGCCGCGACTCAAATCTATGGCTACACCTTC. This encodes CASSLAATQIYGYTF. V usage is TRBV7-2 and J usage is TRBJ1-2; no clear D. V was trimmed by 0 bases and J by 4 bases, leaving 12 bases between them. The CDR3 sequence is 15 residues long. Germline-derived CDR1 and CDR2 are SGHTA and FQGNSA. Full variable domain (outside the CDR3, taken from reference TRBV7-2 and TRBJ1-2): GAGVSQSPSNKVTEKGKDVELRCDPISGHTALYWYRQSLGQGLEFLIYFQGNSAPDKSGLPSDRFSAERTGGSVSTLTIQRTQQEDSAVYLCASSLAATQIYGYTFGSGTRLTVV.

The chain links TRBV5-1 to TRBJ1-6; D not certain. The CDR3 loop spans 13 amino acids. V was cut by 4 bases and J by 12 bases, with 14 bases left in between. CDR1 is SGHRS and CDR2 is YFSETQ in the germline V gene. CDR3 loop: CASSTEPVLPLHF. The CDR3 bases are TGCGCCAGCAGCACTGAGCCAGTTCTACCCCTCCACTTT.

This chain uses TRBV6-5 with TRBJ1-2; 7 nucleotides agree with TRBD1. With V trimmed by 2 bases and J by 0 bases, 6 bases remained unmatched. CDR3 length: 16 residues. Germline V gives CDR1 MNHEY, CDR2 SVGAGI. The CDR3 sequence is CASSYRRQGANYGYTF. CDR3 DNA: TGTGCCAGCAGTTACAGACGACAGGGAGCTAACTATGGCTACACCTTC.

This clonotype was seen at least ten times. CDR3 residues: CASSLSGSSYNEQFF. The CDR3 DNA reads TGTGCCAGCAGTTTATCGGGGTCGTCCTACAATGAGCAGTTCTTC. V and J are TRBV27 and TRBJ2-1, with unresolved D. The germline V gene has CDR1 MNHEY and CDR2 SMNVEV (reference sequence). The germline V and J ends were trimmed by 0 bases and 1 base, with 7 bases remaining between them. CDR3 size: 15 residues.

The chain combines TRBV20-1 with TRBJ2-1; 10 nucleotides agree with TRBD2. This CDR3 is built from 13 residues. J was trimmed by 8 bases and V by 5 bases; bases with no gene match: 6. The germline V gene has CDR1 DFQATT and CDR2 SNEGSKA (reference sequence). The CDR3 loop is CSASSGGFYEQFF. DNA of the CDR3: TGCAGTGCTTCTAGCGGGGGTTTCTATGAGCAGTTCTTC.

In its sample, this clonotype was seen a few times. CDR3: CASSVAAGSNEKLFF. CDR3 DNA: TGTGCCAGCAGCGTAGCAGCAGGGTCTAATGAAAAACTGTTTTTT. The chain uses TRBV9 and TRBJ1-4; possibly TRBD1 for D (5 bases). Germline CDR1 is SGDLS and CDR2 is YYNGEE. V was clipped by 0 bases and J by 3 bases, with 9 bases between them. The CDR3 consists of 15 residues. Drawing the rest from reference TRBV9 and TRBJ1-4, the complete variable domain is DSGVTQTPKHLITATGQRVTLRCSPRSGDLSVYWYQQSLDQGLQFLIQYYNGEERAKGNILERFSAQQFPDLHSELNLSSLELGDSALYFCASSVAAGSNEKLFFGSGTQLSVL.

There are a few counts of this clonotype. The chain joins TRBV20-1 to TRBJ2-3; 10 bases map to TRBD1. Germline loops: CDR1 DFQATT, CDR2 SNEGSKA (reference sequence). The CDR3 has 14 residues. With 7 bases clipped from V and 4 bases from J, the junction kept 8 bases outside the gene matches. As DNA, the CDR3 is TGCAGTGGAATGCCCGGGACAGGGGCAGATACGCAGTATTTT. It yields the protein CSGMPGTGADTQYF.

This clonotype was found many times. The chain recombines TRBV24-1 with TRBJ1-1, with 7 bases identical to TRBD1. With V trimmed by 3 bases and J by 1 base, 4 bases remained unmatched. The CDR3 extends over 15 amino acids. The germline V gene encodes CDR1 KGHDR and CDR2 SFDVKD. Written as DNA, the CDR3 is TGTGCCACCAGTGATCCGGACAGGCCGAACACTGAAGCTTTCTTT. The encoded protein is CATSDPDRPNTEAFF.

This clonotype was found many times. V usage is TRBV11-2 and J usage is TRBJ2-1; D may correspond to TRBD1 or TRBD2 (7 bases each). V dropped 5 bases and J dropped 7 bases, with 15 bases sitting between them. The CDR3 is made up of 14 amino acids. Germline V gene sequence: CDR1 SGHAT, CDR2 FQNNGV. The CDR3 is CASSPQGGGNEQFF. The CDR3, as DNA: TGTGCCAGCAGCCCTCAGGGGGGGGGTAATGAGCAGTTCTTC.

A few counts support this clonotype. The rearrangement joins TRBV7-8 to TRBJ2-7; TRBD1 matches at 12 bases. With V trimmed by 4 bases and J by 2 bases, 9 bases remained unmatched. From germline, CDR1 is SGHVS and CDR2 FQNEAQ. The CDR3 runs 17 residues. The CDR3 region is CASSYYPGQGAPYEQYV. CDR3 DNA sequence: TGTGCCAGCAGCTATTATCCGGGACAGGGGGCCCCCTACGAGCAGTACGTC.

In this sample, this clonotype turned up a few times. The chain carries TRBV28 and TRBJ2-7; possibly TRBD1 or TRBD2 for D (5 bases each). Germline CDR1 and CDR2: MDHEN and SYDVKM. V gave up 6 bases and J gave up 1 base, with 19 bases separating them. The CDR3 totals 16 residues. The CDR3 is CASRDTGIRLSYEQYF. The CDR3 DNA sequence: TGTGCCAGCAGGGACACCGGGATCCGGTTATCCTACGAGCAGTACTTC.

The gene calls are TRBV29-1 and TRBJ2-1; tentative D call: TRBD2 (5 bases). This CDR3 contains 11 residues. Germline lookup yields CDR1 SQVTM and CDR2 ANQGSEA. V was shortened by 6 bases and J by 6 bases, with 9 bases between the two germline ends. DNA for the CDR3: TGCAGCGTCGCCCGGGGCAATGAGCAGTTCTTC. It codes for CSVARGNEQFF.

The rearrangement links TRBV5-6 to TRBJ1-6, with 8 bases lining up with TRBD1. CDR3 length: 14 amino acids. V lost 4 bases to trimming and J lost 10 bases; unmatched junction nucleotides: 7. Per the germline V gene, CDR1 is SGHDT and CDR2 is YYEEEE. The CDR3 reads CASSTDRVYSPLHF. CDR3 DNA: TGTGCCAGCAGCACGGACAGGGTGTACTCACCCCTCCACTTT. Combining the CDR3 with reference TRBV5-6 and TRBJ1-6 gives the whole variable domain DAGVTQSPTHLIKTRGQQVTLRCSPKSGHDTVSWYQQALGQGPQFIFQYYEEEERQRGNFPDRFSGHQFPNYSSELNVNALLLGDSALYLCASSTDRVYSPLHFGNGTRLTVT.

This clonotype has at least ten counts. CDR3 in amino acids: CASSQGTGKGRQPQHF. CDR3 sequence (DNA): TGTGCCAGCAGCCAAGGGACAGGGAAAGGTAGACAGCCCCAGCATTTT. The chain joins TRBV7-9 to TRBJ1-5; 9 bases agree with TRBD1. Germline lookup yields CDR1 SEHNR and CDR2 FQNEAQ (reference sequence). J was trimmed by 7 bases and V by 5 bases; bases with no gene match: 12. The length of the CDR3 is 16 residues.

This chain uses TRBV5-1 with TRBJ1-1, with D uncertain. CDR1 and CDR2 from the germline V gene are SGHRS and YFSETQ. The V and J ends lost 4 bases and 2 bases respectively, with 15 bases between them. The CDR3 has 15 amino acids. CDR3 amino acids: CASSKGTISNTEAFF. CDR3 nucleotide sequence: TGCGCCAGCAGCAAGGGTACAATTTCTAACACTGAAGCTTTCTTT. The entire variable domain, with the rest obtained from reference TRBV5-1 and TRBJ1-1, is as follows: KAGVTQTPRYLIKTRGQQVTLSCSPISGHRSVSWYQQTPGQGLQFLFEYFSETQRNKGNFPGRFSGRQFSNSRSEMNVSTLELGDSALYLCASSKGTISNTEAFFGQGTRLTVV.

This clonotype was observed a few times. The J gene is TRBJ2-3, the V gene TRBV12-5; D unresolved. The CDR3 runs 16 residues. The germline CDR1 and CDR2 sequences are LGHNT and FRNRAP. Trimming cost V 0 bases and J 3 bases, with 13 bases left between them. CDR3 sequence (DNA): TGTGCTAGTGGTTTGGTAGAAAAGGTCCTTACAGATACGCAGTATTTT. This encodes CASGLVEKVLTDTQYF.

This clonotype was seen repeatedly, ten times or more. The chain joins TRBV7-8 to TRBJ2-6, with a possible D match to TRBD1 (6 bases). Germline V lookup: CDR1 SGHVS, CDR2 FQNEAQ. This CDR3 is 18 amino acids long. V dropped 9 bases and J dropped 1 base, with 22 bases sitting between them. CDR3 region: CASIAQPGQRSGANVLTF. In DNA, the CDR3 is TGTGCCAGTATCGCCCAGCCGGGACAAAGATCTGGGGCCAACGTCCTGACTTTC.